The 26 T cell receptor beta chains in this list originate from one sample, sequenced in a study of blood T cell repertoires in COVID-19. Assay used: immunoSEQ multiplex PCR; TCRdb lists only in-frame clones, some missing. The sample has about 150,000 clones, roughly 84% seen once. The sample consisted of peripheral blood. The receptor source for this set is a woman aged 50 to 60 with acute or convalescent COVID-19.

The V call is TRBV7-2, the J call TRBJ2-1; TRBD1 matches at 9 bases. The CDR3 runs to 14 residues. Unmatched junction bases numbered 2, after V lost 5 bases and J lost 3 bases. The germline gives CDR1 SGHTA, CDR2 FQGNSA. The CDR3, as DNA: TGTGCCAGCAGCAGGGACAGGGTCTACAATGAGCAGTTCTTC. It codes for CASSRDRVYNEQFF.

The gene calls are TRBV7-9 and TRBJ2-7; 7 positions match TRBD1. This CDR3 contains 14 residues. Germline V gives CDR1 SEHNR, CDR2 FQNEAQ (reference sequence). The V and J ends lost 4 bases and 3 bases, in that order; junction bases with no gene match: 6. The CDR3 DNA follows: TGTGCCAGCAGCTACTTAACAGGGGACTACGAGCAGTACTTC. It yields the protein CASSYLTGDYEQYF. Complete variable domain (other parts from reference TRBV7-9 and TRBJ2-7): DTGVSQNPRHKITKRGQNVTFRCDPISEHNRLYWYRQTLGQGPEFLTYFQNEAQLEKSRLLSDRFSAERPKGSFSTLEIQRTEQGDSAMYLCASSYLTGDYEQYFGPGTRLTVT.

The chain joins TRBV5-4 to TRBJ2-1; TRBD2 agrees at 8 bases. CDR1 and CDR2 (germline): SGHNT, YYREEE (reference sequence). The length of the CDR3 is 15 residues. After removal of 1 base from V and 6 bases from J, the junction contained 6 bases not matched to a gene. CDR3 bases: TGTGCCAGCAGCTTGACTAGCGGACTCCTCAATGAGCAGTTCTTC. Amino acids: CASSLTSGLLNEQFF. Drawing the rest from reference TRBV5-4 and TRBJ2-1, the complete variable domain is ETGVTQSPTHLIKTRGQQVTLRCSSQSGHNTVSWYQQALGQGPQFIFQYYREEENGRGNFPPRFSGLQFPNYSSELNVNALELDDSALYLCASSLTSGLLNEQFFGPGTRLTVL.

The chain links TRBV28 to TRBJ2-3; TRBD2 aligns across 9 bases. From germline, CDR1 is MDHEN and CDR2 SYDVKM. V lost 6 bases to trimming and J lost 5 bases; unmatched junction nucleotides: 21. This CDR3 contains 19 residues. The CDR3 is CASSPPLSAGGPQRDTQYF. The CDR3 DNA reads as TGTGCCAGCAGCCCCCCCTTGTCCGCGGGAGGGCCGCAGAGAGATACGCAGTATTTT.

This sequence joins TRBV5-1 and TRBJ2-5; 9 nucleotides match TRBD2. Germline CDR1 SGHRS, CDR2 YFSETQ. The CDR3 extends over 16 amino acids. The V gene end was trimmed by 3 bases and the J gene end by 2 bases; junction bases not matched to a gene: 8. The CDR3 reads CASSSGSGGIQETQYF. As DNA, the CDR3 is TGCGCCAGCAGCTCCGGGAGCGGGGGGATACAAGAGACCCAGTACTTC.

This clone was detected a few times. This chain connects TRBV5-5 to TRBJ1-3, with D perhaps TRBD1 (5 bases). There are 15 residues in the CDR3. Looked up from germline, CDR1 is SGHKS and CDR2 is YYEKEE (reference sequence). V was cut by 5 bases and J by 3 bases, with 15 bases left in between. Here the CDR3 reads CASSLTSDIGNTIYF. DNA for the CDR3: TGTGCCAGCAGTCTTACCTCGGACATTGGAAACACCATATATTTT.

This rearrangement joins TRBV10-3 to TRBJ1-3; 11 bases fit TRBD1. V was pared by 6 bases and J by 2 bases, with 0 bases of the junction left unmatched. The germline V gene has CDR1 ENHRY and CDR2 SYGVKD. The CDR3 runs to 14 residues. This CDR3 reads CAIRGQGAGNTIYF. Here the CDR3 DNA reads TGTGCCATCAGGGGACAGGGGGCTGGAAACACCATATATTTT.

V usage is TRBV2 and J usage is TRBJ2-7, with 13 bases identical to TRBD2. V lost 4 bases, J lost 6 bases, and 6 bases stayed unmatched. Germline V gives CDR1 SNHLY, CDR2 FYNNEI. The CDR3 is 15 residues long. This chain's CDR3 is CASSATRLAGGEQYF. The CDR3 DNA sequence: TGTGCCAGCAGTGCAACCCGACTAGCGGGGGGCGAGCAGTACTTC.

This chain joins TRBV9 and TRBJ1-3; D gene uncertain. Germline V gene lookup returns CDR1 SGDLS and CDR2 YYNGEE. V was trimmed by 0 bases and J by 0 bases, leaving 10 bases between them. The CDR3 has 16 residues. CDR3 sequence (DNA): TGTGCCAGCAGCGTAGAAGGAGACCTCTCTGGAAACACCATATATTTT. Residues: CASSVEGDLSGNTIYF.

This clone was seen a handful of times. The chain carries TRBV3-1 (or the pseudogene TRBV3-2) and TRBJ2-5; 8 bases fit TRBD2. CDR1 LGHDT and CDR2 YNNKEL come from the germline V gene (reference sequence). V shed 6 bases and J 5 bases; nucleotides not matched to a gene: 8. The CDR3 contains 14 residues. CDR3 residues: CASRLTSALETQYF. DNA of the CDR3: TGTGCCAGCAGGTTGACTAGCGCGTTGGAGACCCAGTACTTC.

J is TRBJ2-7 and V is TRBV12-3 or TRBV12-4; possible D gene TRBD1, 5 bases. V was clipped by 4 bases and J by 6 bases, with 10 bases between them. CDR3 length: 12 residues. CDR3 in DNA: TGTGCCAGCAGTTACGGTGGGGCCGAGCAGTACTTC. Its protein is CASSYGGAEQYF.

The genes are TRBV28 and TRBJ1-2, with D possibly matching TRBD1 (5 bases). The V gene's germline CDR1 is MDHEN and CDR2 SYDVKM. V was cut by 2 bases and J by 4 bases, with 14 bases left in between. The length of the CDR3 is 15 residues. The CDR3: CASSLGAPFLYGYTF. Written as DNA, the CDR3 is TGTGCCAGCAGTTTAGGGGCTCCGTTTCTCTATGGCTACACCTTC.

The chain links TRBV6-5 to TRBJ1-1, with no clear D. V was cut by 0 bases and J by 5 bases, with 16 bases left in between. Germline V CDR1 and CDR2: MNHEY, SVGAGI. CDR3 length: 16 amino acids. The CDR3 DNA reads as TGTGCCAGCAGTTACTCTTCGTCGGGATACGGGACTGAAGCTTTCTTT. Protein: CASSYSSSGYGTEAFF.

The chain has TRBV5-1 and TRBJ2-2, with a weak D call TRBD1 (6 bases). The CDR3 length is 14 residues. V lost 4 bases, J lost 1 base, and 8 bases lay in between. Germline CDR1 is SGHRS and CDR2 is YFSETQ. In DNA form, the CDR3 reads TGCGCCAGCAGCCTGACAGGGAACACCGGGGAGCTGTTTTTT. This sequence encodes CASSLTGNTGELFF.

V gene TRBV7-9 combines with J gene TRBJ1-5; TRBD1 matches at 10 bases. The J segment lost 2 bases and the V segment lost 4 bases, leaving 2 bases of the junction unmatched. The germline V gene encodes CDR1 SEHNR and CDR2 FQNEAQ (reference sequence). The CDR3 is 15 amino acids. CDR3 in amino acids: CASSWGTGGNQPQHF. The DNA for the CDR3 is TGTGCCAGCAGCTGGGGGACAGGGGGCAATCAGCCCCAGCATTTT.

The chain carries TRBV19 and TRBJ1-5; D gene ambiguous. Germline CDR1 LNHDA, CDR2 SQIVND (reference sequence). Trimming cost V 2 bases and J 4 bases, with 9 bases left between them. The CDR3 extends over 14 amino acids. CDR3 protein: CASSIHEANQPQHF. The CDR3 DNA follows: TGTGCCAGTAGTATACATGAGGCTAATCAGCCCCAGCATTTT.

This clone showed up just once. The chain carries TRBV10-2 and TRBJ1-2; D ambiguous. The V end was cut by 4 bases, the J end by 5 bases, with 8 bases between. Germline lookup yields CDR1 WSHSY and CDR2 SAAADI. This CDR3 comprises 12 residues. CDR3 in DNA: TGCGCCAGCAGTGCCCCAGCGTATGGCTACACCTTC. Translating it yields CASSAPAYGYTF.

The chain has TRBV20-1 and TRBJ2-5, with 11 bases identical to TRBD2. Trimming at V came to 3 bases and at J to 4 bases, leaving 4 bases not matched to a gene. The CDR3 contains 14 residues. Germline CDR1 DFQATT, CDR2 SNEGSKA (reference sequence). CDR3 sequence (DNA): TGCAGTGCTAGTTTTAGCGGGGGGGCAGAGACCCAGTACTTC. Translation gives CSASFSGGAETQYF.

The chain's CDR3 is CATTGAVNTEAFF. The CDR3 DNA follows: TGTGCCACAACTGGGGCGGTGAACACTGAAGCTTTCTTT. The chain joins TRBV19 to TRBJ1-1, with D perhaps matching TRBD1 (5 bases). Germline V gene sequence: CDR1 LNHDA, CDR2 SQIVND (reference sequence). Trimming stripped 10 bases from V and 0 bases from J, with 12 bases between. The CDR3 has 13 amino acids.

This rearrangement joins TRBV24-1 to TRBJ2-1, with TRBD2 identical over 10 bases. This CDR3 spans 17 amino acids. V lost 1 base and J lost 7; bases outside the gene matches: 9. Germline V CDR1 and CDR2: KGHDR, SFDVKD. This chain's CDR3 is CATSDLAGGPSGNEQFF. CDR3 bases: TGTGCCACCAGTGATTTAGCGGGAGGGCCCTCGGGTAATGAGCAGTTCTTC.

V gene TRBV4-2 combines with J gene TRBJ2-3; 11 bases agree with TRBD2. Germline V CDR1 and CDR2: LGHNA, YNFKEQ. The CDR3 consists of 17 residues. V shed 1 base, J shed 2 bases, and the junction held 5 bases outside the gene matches. The chain's CDR3 is CASSQAASGRNTDTQYF. The CDR3 DNA sequence: TGTGCCAGCAGCCAAGCGGCTAGCGGGAGGAACACAGATACGCAGTATTTT.

V is TRBV6-2 or TRBV6-3 and J is TRBJ1-2; perhaps TRBD1 as D (6 bases). The CDR3 length is 13 residues. The germline V gene has CDR1 MNHEY and CDR2 SVGEGT. V shed 5 bases and J shed 7 bases, with 14 bases lying between them. CDR3 bases: TGTGCCAGCAGTATGGTCCCAGGGGCTGGCTACACCTTC. Translating gives CASSMVPGAGYTF.

The rearrangement links TRBV15 to TRBJ2-2; 11 bases map to TRBD2. This CDR3 spans 19 amino acids. Germline CDR1 and CDR2: LNHNV and YYDKDF (reference sequence). The J segment lost 0 bases and the V segment lost 1 base, leaving 7 bases of the junction unmatched. The CDR3 sequence is CATSRGTSGGLSNTGELFF. The CDR3 coding sequence is TGTGCCACCAGCAGAGGAACTAGCGGGGGCCTTTCGAACACCGGGGAGCTGTTTTTT. Full variable domain (remainder filled in from reference TRBV15 and TRBJ2-2): DAMVIQNPRYQVTQFGKPVTLSCSQTLNHNVMYWYQQKSSQAPKLLFHYYDKDFNNEADTPDNFQSRRPNTSFCFLDIRSPGLGDTAMYLCATSRGTSGGLSNTGELFFGEGSRLTVL.

This rearrangement joins TRBV10-2 to TRBJ1-2; D is uncertain. CDR3 length: 13 residues. Trimming took off 3 bases at V and 1 base at J, with 6 bases between the two ends. Germline CDR1 is WSHSY and CDR2 is SAAADI. CDR3 amino acids: CASSDSLNYGYTF. CDR3 sequence (DNA): TGCGCCAGCAGTGACAGTCTTAACTATGGCTACACCTTC.

This clone appeared a single time. The chain uses TRBV7-3 and TRBJ2-5, with 13 bases lining up with TRBD2. The germline V gene encodes CDR1 SGHTA and CDR2 FQGTGA. This CDR3 is 16 amino acids long. After removal of 4 bases from V and 2 bases from J, the junction contained 4 bases not matched to a gene. The CDR3 DNA sequence: TGTGCCAGCAGCTCGGGACTAGCGGGGCCGCAAGAGACCCAGTACTTC. Amino acids: CASSSGLAGPQETQYF.

This clone is a singleton in its sample. The rearrangement joins TRBV7-2 to TRBJ1-2; 9 nucleotides match TRBD1. Looked up from germline, CDR1 is SGHTA and CDR2 is FQGNSA. The V and J ends lost 5 bases and 2 bases, in that order; junction bases with no gene match: 12. The CDR3 spans 17 residues. For the CDR3, the DNA is TGTGCCAGCAGCCCCAACCGACCGGGACAGGGAAACTATGGCTACACCTTC. Residues: CASSPNRPGQGNYGYTF.